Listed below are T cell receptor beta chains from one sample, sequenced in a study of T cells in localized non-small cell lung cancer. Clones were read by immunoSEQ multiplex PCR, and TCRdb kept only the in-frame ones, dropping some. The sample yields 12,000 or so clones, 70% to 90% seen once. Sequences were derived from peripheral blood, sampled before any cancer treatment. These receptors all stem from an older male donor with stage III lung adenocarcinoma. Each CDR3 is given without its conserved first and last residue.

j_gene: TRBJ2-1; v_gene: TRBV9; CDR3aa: ASSVVGVEKF
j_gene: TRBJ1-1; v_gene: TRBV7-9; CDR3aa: ASSLGPLPEAF
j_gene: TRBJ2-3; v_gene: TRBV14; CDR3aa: ASSQSSGGTDTQY
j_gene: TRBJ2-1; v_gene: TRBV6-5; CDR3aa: ASRESGEQF
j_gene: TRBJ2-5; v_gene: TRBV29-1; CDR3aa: SVESVLAGPQETQY
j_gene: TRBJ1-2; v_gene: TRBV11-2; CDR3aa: ASSLDRAAHYGYT
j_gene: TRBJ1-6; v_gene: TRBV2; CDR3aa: ASSERSPEENSPLH
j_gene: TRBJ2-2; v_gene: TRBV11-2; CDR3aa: ASRRTGGPGELF
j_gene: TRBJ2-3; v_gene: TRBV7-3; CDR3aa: ASSPGRADTQY
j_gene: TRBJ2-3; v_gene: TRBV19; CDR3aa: ASRTGGDTQY
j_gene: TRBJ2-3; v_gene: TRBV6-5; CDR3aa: ASSYYRGSRADTQN
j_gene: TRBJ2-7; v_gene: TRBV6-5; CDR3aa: ASSQGLPPYEQY
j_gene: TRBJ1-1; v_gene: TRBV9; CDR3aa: ASSQGGRGANTEAF
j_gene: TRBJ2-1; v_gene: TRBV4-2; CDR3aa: ASSQETGEAGNEQF
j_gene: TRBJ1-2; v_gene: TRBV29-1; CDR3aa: SVDNIYYGYT
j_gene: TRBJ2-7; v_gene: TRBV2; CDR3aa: ASKTGGGLSSYEQY
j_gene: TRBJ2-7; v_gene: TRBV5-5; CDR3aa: ASRLTAGAAYEQY
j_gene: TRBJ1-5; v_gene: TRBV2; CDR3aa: ASRNRQGPFNQPQH
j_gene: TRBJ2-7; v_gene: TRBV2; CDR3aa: ASREQGKWAYEQY
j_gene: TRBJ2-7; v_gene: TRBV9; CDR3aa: ASSQGGGSYEQY
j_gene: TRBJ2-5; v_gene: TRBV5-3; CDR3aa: ARSPPRGSRGLGETQY
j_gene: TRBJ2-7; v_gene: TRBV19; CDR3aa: ASSITDSSYEQY